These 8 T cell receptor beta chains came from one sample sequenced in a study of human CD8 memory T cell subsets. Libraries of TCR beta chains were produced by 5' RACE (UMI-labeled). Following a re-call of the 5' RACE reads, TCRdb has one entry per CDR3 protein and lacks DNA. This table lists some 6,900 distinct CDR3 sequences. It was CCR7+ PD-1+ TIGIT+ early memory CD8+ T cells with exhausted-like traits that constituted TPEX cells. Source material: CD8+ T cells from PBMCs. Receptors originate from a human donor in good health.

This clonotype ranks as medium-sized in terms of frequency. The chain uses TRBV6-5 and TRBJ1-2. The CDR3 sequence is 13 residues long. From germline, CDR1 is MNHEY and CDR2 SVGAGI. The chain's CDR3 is CASSLGHLNGYTF.

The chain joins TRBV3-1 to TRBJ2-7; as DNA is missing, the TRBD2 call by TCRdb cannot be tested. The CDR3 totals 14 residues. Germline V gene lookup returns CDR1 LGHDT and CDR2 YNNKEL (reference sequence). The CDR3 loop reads CASSPFASGYEQYF.

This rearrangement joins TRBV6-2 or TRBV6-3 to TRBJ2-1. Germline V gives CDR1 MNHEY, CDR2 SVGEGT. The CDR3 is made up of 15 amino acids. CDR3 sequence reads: CASSYGATSYNEQFF.

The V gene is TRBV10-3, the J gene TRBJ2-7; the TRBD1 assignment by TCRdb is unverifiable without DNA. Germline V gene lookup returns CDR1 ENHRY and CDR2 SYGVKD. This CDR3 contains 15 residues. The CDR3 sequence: CAISEPGQGSYEQYF.

CDR3 protein: CSATGTGNWRNTIYF. V is TRBV20-1 and J is TRBJ1-3; the D gene TCRdb calls, TRBD1, cannot be checked with no DNA. Germline loops: CDR1 DFQATT, CDR2 SNEGSKA (reference sequence). The CDR3 covers 15 residues.

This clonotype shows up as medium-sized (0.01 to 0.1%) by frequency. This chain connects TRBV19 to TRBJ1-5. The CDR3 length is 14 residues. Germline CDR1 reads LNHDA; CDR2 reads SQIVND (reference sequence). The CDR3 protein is CASDKGSAFQPQHF.

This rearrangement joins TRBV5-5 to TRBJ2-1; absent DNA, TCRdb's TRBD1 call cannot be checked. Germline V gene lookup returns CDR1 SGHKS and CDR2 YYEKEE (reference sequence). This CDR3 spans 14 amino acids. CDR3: CASSQGQGWNEQFF.

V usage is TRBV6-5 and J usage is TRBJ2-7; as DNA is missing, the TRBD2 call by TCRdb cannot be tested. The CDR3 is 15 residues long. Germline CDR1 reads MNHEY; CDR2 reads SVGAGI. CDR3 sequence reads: CASSYYTSGRYEQYF.